The entry that follows covers one TCR beta chain sequence. What it binds is not known. The CDR3 runs 14 residues. From germline, CDR1 is ENHRY and CDR2 SYGVKD. The germline V and J ends were trimmed by 8 bases and 3 bases, with 17 bases remaining between them. The study ran its PCR with 60 Vbeta and 13 Jbeta primers. The method was immunoSEQ multiplex PCR; TCRdb's version includes in-frame clones alone and lacks a portion of them. The data hold around 88,000 clones, with under 85% observed a single time. This entry belongs to a study of cytomegalovirus exposure and HLA in healthy donors. General study points: Association of a missense DCLRE1C variant with TCR beta V- and J-gene trimming was reported in a later analysis. TCR beta sequences numbering 16,951 were associated with HLA alleles at 0.05 false discovery rate in a later analysis.

Donors were ostensibly healthy at sampling, although undocumented immune exposures were probable. Source material: PBMCs. This sequence originates from a woman aged 40 to 50 in good health and CMV-seropositive. J is TRBJ2-7 and V is TRBV10-3, with D perhaps TRBD1 (8 bases). The CDR3 DNA reads TGTGCCATCGCAAGCGGGACAGGACTCTACGAGCAGTACTTC. Its protein product is CAIASGTGLYEQYF.